Listed here is a single T cell receptor beta chain. The sample comes from a study of shared clonotypes between healthy human individuals. This CDR3 comprises 12 residues. Trimming stripped 7 bases from V and 6 bases from J, with 10 bases between. In germline, CDR1 is MDHEN, CDR2 SYDVKM. Generated by immunoSEQ multiplex PCR, the TCRdb table keeps only in-frame clones and is missing some. The sample lists hundreds of thousands of clones; more than 70% were seen once. This rearrangement joins TRBV28 to TRBJ1-5; possibly TRBD1 for D (5 bases). The TCR was taken from a woman aged 25 to 45 in good health. The specimen was memory CD4+ T cells sorted from blood. Stated subset: CD45RA-negative fraction. CDR3: CASISGGQPQHF. The CDR3 bases are TGTGCCAGCATTTCGGGGGGTCAGCCCCAGCATTTT.